This TCR beta chain was retrieved from a study of T cells in Graves' hyperthyroidism and ophthalmopathy. Across the study: The initial diagnosis was the point when peripheral blood was collected, ahead of any treatment.

This CDR3 region has 13 residues. From germline, CDR1 is ENHRY and CDR2 SYGVKD. V lost 7 bases and J lost 2, with 10 bases in between. Using RNA transcripts as the source, TCR beta CDR3 regions were amplified. The HTBI primer set drove a first-round RT-PCR of the TCR CDR3. Using its own MiXCR run on the multiplex PCR reads, TCRdb lists one record per CDR3 protein. Seen here are about 350,000 distinct CDR3 sequences, 14% observed once, and the top ten hold around 25%. No ophthalmopathy progression within 18 months constituted stable Graves' hyperthyroidism. Clinical symptoms, serum thyroxine, TRAb, thyroid ultrasound and orbital computed tomography informed diagnoses.

The sample taken for sequencing was blood. The chain employs TRBV10-3 and TRBJ2-3; D is unclear. The sequence derives from a woman under 40 with Graves' hyperthyroidism. The DNA for the CDR3 is TGTGCCATCAAGGTTCAAGCCACAGATACGCAGTATTTT. Translating it yields CAIKVQATDTQYF.